The 21 T cell receptor beta chains below were found in one sample sequenced in a study of T cell responses to AZD1222 COVID-19 vaccine. Profiled with immunoSEQ multiplex PCR; TCRdb holds only in-frame clones, not every one. This table has about 130,000 clones, roughly 82% appearing once. The material was peripheral blood, obtained on day 0 of AZD1222 vaccination. These receptors originate from an adult in good health.

The J gene is TRBJ2-1, the V gene TRBV28; possibly TRBD1 for D (6 bases). Deletions cut 5 bases from V and 9 bases from J, with 11 bases between. The V gene's germline CDR1 is MDHEN and CDR2 SYDVKM. This CDR3 has 12 amino acids. CDR3 nucleotide sequence: TGTGCCAGCAGTGGGACATTTGCTGAGCAGTTCTTC. This sequence encodes CASSGTFAEQFF.

This clone was seen more than once but under ten times. The V gene is TRBV19, the J gene TRBJ1-6; possible D gene TRBD1, 5 bases. The germline CDR1 and CDR2 sequences are LNHDA and SQIVND (reference sequence). Between the trimmed V and J ends, which lost 11 bases and 7 bases, there was a span of 18 bases. This CDR3 region has 14 residues. The CDR3 DNA is TGTGCCGTAGGGATGACGGGGACCAATTCACCCCTCCACTTT. Translated: CAVGMTGTNSPLHF.

This clone was counted a few times. The V gene is TRBV30, the J gene TRBJ1-6; perhaps TRBD1 as D (6 bases). Germline V gene sequence: CDR1 GTSNPN, CDR2 SVGIG (reference sequence). CDR3 size: 15 residues. The V end lost 5 bases, the J end lost 10 bases, and 21 bases lay between the germline ends. This chain's CDR3 is CAWRGEGGLTSPLHF. The CDR3 bases are TGTGCCTGGCGTGGGGAAGGGGGGCTAACCTCACCCCTCCACTTT.

V and J are TRBV7-9 and TRBJ2-7; 10 bases agree with TRBD1. The CDR3 spans 15 residues. Germline V gene data show CDR1 as SEHNR and CDR2 as FQNEAQ (reference sequence). The junction had 5 bases not matched to a gene; V was cut back by 5 bases and J by 1 base. CDR3: CASSRGQGSSYEQYF. The CDR3 nucleotides read TGTGCCAGCAGCAGGGGACAGGGGTCGTCCTACGAGCAGTACTTC.

This chain connects TRBV5-6 to TRBJ1-3; D not certain. V lost 0 bases to trimming and J lost 1 base, with 11 bases between them. The CDR3 length is 16 residues. The germline V gene encodes CDR1 SGHDT and CDR2 YYEEEE. CDR3 region: CASSLAKRESGNTIYF. In nucleotides, the CDR3 is TGTGCCAGCAGCTTGGCCAAGAGGGAGTCTGGAAACACCATATATTTT.

CDR3 protein: CASGLGNTEAFF. In DNA form, the CDR3 reads TGTGCCAGCGGCCTGGGAAACACTGAAGCTTTCTTT. The chain joins TRBV2 to TRBJ1-1, with no clear D. V was shortened by 8 bases and J by 2 bases, with 9 bases between the two germline ends. Germline lookup yields CDR1 SNHLY and CDR2 FYNNEI. This CDR3 contains 12 residues.

The rearrangement links TRBV28 to TRBJ1-6; weak D call: TRBD1 (5 bases). Germline-derived CDR1 and CDR2 are MDHEN and SYDVKM. This CDR3 contains 13 residues. V was trimmed by 8 bases and J by 9 bases, leaving 14 bases between them. CDR3 nucleotides: TGTGCCAGCGGTGGACACTGGGTTTCACCCCTCCACTTT. The encoded protein is CASGGHWVSPLHF.

V gene TRBV19 combines with J gene TRBJ1-5, with 7 bases fitting TRBD1. Looked up from germline, CDR1 is LNHDA and CDR2 is SQIVND (reference sequence). This CDR3 region has 15 residues. Trimming cost V 6 bases and J 5 bases; bases outside gene matches: 10. CDR3 in amino acids: CASSENRGVHQPQHF. CDR3 DNA: TGTGCCAGTAGCGAGAACAGGGGAGTACATCAGCCCCAGCATTTT.

This chain joins TRBV4-1 and TRBJ2-3; TRBD1 matches at 7 bases. The CDR3 sequence is 14 residues long. The V gene's germline CDR1 is MGHRA and CDR2 YSYEKL. V was clipped by 6 bases and J by 3 bases; unmatched bases: 6. In DNA form, the CDR3 reads TGCGCCAGCAGTCGGGACAGCTTGACAGATACGCAGTATTTT. It codes for CASSRDSLTDTQYF.

The V gene is TRBV5-4, the J gene TRBJ2-3; tentative D call: TRBD1 (6 bases). Trimming pared 1 base from V and 7 bases from J, leaving 16 bases between. Germline CDR1 SGHNT, CDR2 YYREEE (reference sequence). The CDR3 sequence is 15 residues long. CDR3: CASSLMGRDMYTQYF. CDR3 DNA sequence: TGTGCCAGCAGCTTGATGGGCAGGGACATGTATACGCAGTATTTT.

In DNA form, the CDR3 reads TGTGCTAGTGGTCTTTCCGGCACATATTCCTACAATGAGCAGTTCTTC. As protein: CASGLSGTYSYNEQFF. The V call is TRBV12-5, the J call TRBJ2-1; D is unresolved. V was cut by 5 bases and J by 1 base, with 15 bases left in between. Germline V CDR1 and CDR2: LGHNT, FRNRAP. The CDR3 spans 16 residues.

Points on this clone: The sample contains more than one DNA sequence encoding this CDR3. The chain uses TRBV9 and TRBJ1-3; TRBD1 matches at 9 bases. Germline V gene data show CDR1 as SGDLS and CDR2 as YYNGEE. CDR3 size: 15 residues. The ends lost 1 base at V and 4 bases at J; junction bases unmatched: 3. The CDR3 bases are TGTGCCAGCAGCGTACGACAGGGGGTCGGAAACACCATATATTTT. Amino acids: CASSVRQGVGNTIYF.

This clone has a single count. The rearrangement links TRBV3-1 (or the pseudogene TRBV3-2) to TRBJ1-1; D not resolved. Trimming stripped 2 bases from V and 10 bases from J, with 14 bases between. This CDR3 spans 13 amino acids. Germline V gene sequence: CDR1 LGHDT, CDR2 YNNKEL (reference sequence). For the CDR3, the DNA is TGTGCCAGCAGCCAAACCTCGGGCGTTGCAGCTTTCTTT. Translating it yields CASSQTSGVAAFF.

V is TRBV5-5 and J is TRBJ1-2; 9 positions agree with TRBD1. Per the germline V gene, CDR1 is SGHKS and CDR2 is YYEKEE (reference sequence). V lost 2 bases to trimming and J lost 1 base; unmatched junction nucleotides: 3. This CDR3 spans 15 amino acids. In DNA, the CDR3 is TGTGCCAGCAGCTTCCGGGACAGGGATAACTATGGCTACACCTTC. It encodes CASSFRDRDNYGYTF. The full variable domain, its missing parts supplied by reference TRBV5-5 and TRBJ1-2, is DAGVTQSPTHLIKTRGQQVTLRCSPISGHKSVSWYQQVLGQGPQFIFQYYEKEERGRGNFPDRFSARQFPNYSSELNVNALLLGDSALYLCASSFRDRDNYGYTFGSGTRLTVV.

The V call is TRBV30, the J call TRBJ1-4; tentative D call: TRBD1 (6 bases). Per the germline V gene, CDR1 is GTSNPN and CDR2 is SVGIG (reference sequence). The CDR3 is 13 amino acids. V was shortened by 5 bases and J by 4 bases, with 11 bases between the two germline ends. CDR3 nucleotide sequence: TGTGCCTGGTACAGGGAGGGTAATGAAAAACTGTTTTTT. It translates to CAWYREGNEKLFF.

The chain couples TRBV29-1 to TRBJ1-1, with a possible D match to TRBD1 (6 bases). Germline CDR1 and CDR2: SQVTM and ANQGSEA. V lost 7 bases and J 2 bases, leaving 17 bases between the germline ends. The CDR3 runs to 14 residues. The CDR3 is CSATTTGFNTEAFF. CDR3 bases: TGCAGCGCCACGACTACAGGGTTCAACACTGAAGCTTTCTTT. Full variable domain (missing parts from reference TRBV29-1 and TRBJ1-1): SAVISQKPSRDICQRGTSLTIQCQVDSQVTMMFWYRQQPGQSLTLIATANQGSEATYESGFVIDKFPISRPNLTFSTLTVSNMSPEDSSIYLCSATTTGFNTEAFFGQGTRLTVV.

The rearrangement uses TRBV29-1 and TRBJ1-5, with no clear D. V was clipped by 5 bases and J by 0 bases, with 11 bases between them. The germline V gene encodes CDR1 SQVTM and CDR2 ANQGSEA. The CDR3 extends over 14 amino acids. The CDR3 sequence: CSVSDSNSNQPQHF. The CDR3 DNA follows: TGCAGCGTTTCCGACTCTAATAGCAATCAGCCCCAGCATTTT. The variable domain in full, with the rest retrieved from reference TRBV29-1 and TRBJ1-5, is SAVISQKPSRDICQRGTSLTIQCQVDSQVTMMFWYRQQPGQSLTLIATANQGSEATYESGFVIDKFPISRPNLTFSTLTVSNMSPEDSSIYLCSVSDSNSNQPQHFGDGTRLSIL.

The rearrangement joins TRBV7-9 to TRBJ1-1, with D perhaps matching TRBD1 (5 bases). The germline V gene has CDR1 SEHNR and CDR2 FQNEAQ (reference sequence). The CDR3 is 16 amino acids. The ends were cut back, 1 base at V and 1 base at J, with 13 bases in the middle. CDR3 protein: CASSLGRTGENTEAFF. The CDR3 DNA sequence: TGTGCCAGCAGCTTAGGACGAACAGGCGAGAACACTGAAGCTTTCTTT.

This clone was seen only once. This chain joins TRBV6-6 and TRBJ2-5; 13 nucleotides match TRBD2. The CDR3 runs 14 residues. In germline, CDR1 is MNHNY, CDR2 SVGAGI (reference sequence). The V segment lost 5 bases and the J segment 5 bases; nucleotides outside the gene matches: 2. CDR3 amino acids: CASSQGLAGETQYF. The CDR3 nucleotides read TGTGCCAGCAGTCAGGGACTAGCGGGGGAGACCCAGTACTTC.

The V call is TRBV16, the J call TRBJ1-1; no reliable D call. V was cut by 8 bases and J by 4 bases, with 5 bases left in between. Per the germline V gene, CDR1 is KGHSY and CDR2 is FQNENV. CDR3 length: 10 amino acids. The CDR3 DNA follows: TGTGCCAGCGGAGGCACTGAAGCTTTCTTT. Translated: CASGGTEAFF.

CDR3 residues: CASSPTGVNEKLFF. CDR3 nucleotide sequence: TGTGCCAGCAGCCCGACTGGAGTGAATGAAAAACTGTTTTTT. This chain links TRBV3-1 (or the pseudogene TRBV3-2) with TRBJ1-4, with D hard to call. The CDR3 contains 14 residues. Germline-derived CDR1 and CDR2 are LGHDT and YNNKEL (reference sequence). V was pared by 4 bases and J by 5 bases, with 11 bases between.